Only a few counts were recorded for the clone carrying this T cell receptor (beta chain). Its target is unknown. CDR1 and CDR2 (germline): SGHTA, FQGTGA. V lost 1 base, J lost 1 base, and 7 bases lay in between. CDR3 length equals 15 residues. This record belongs to a study of T cells in Graves' hyperthyroidism and ophthalmopathy. General study points: Ophthalmopathy was predicted by the model a median of roughly 6.6 months ahead of onset.

RNA transcripts served as the template for amplifying TCR beta CDR3 regions. With the HTBI primer set, the TCR CDR3 went through a first round of RT-PCR. TCRdb itself ran the multiplex PCR reads through MiXCR, one entry per CDR3 protein. The table records fewer than 500,000 distinct CDR3 sequences, about 13% of them present only once. Sequenced: blood. The TCR was taken from a man between 25 and 39 years old with Graves' hyperthyroidism that later progressed to Graves' ophthalmopathy. The chain uses TRBV7-3 and TRBJ2-2; D not resolved. CDR3 in amino acids: CASSLRSLNTGELFF. CDR3 sequence (DNA): TGTGCCAGCAGCTTAAGGTCCCTGAACACCGGGGAGCTGTTTTTT.